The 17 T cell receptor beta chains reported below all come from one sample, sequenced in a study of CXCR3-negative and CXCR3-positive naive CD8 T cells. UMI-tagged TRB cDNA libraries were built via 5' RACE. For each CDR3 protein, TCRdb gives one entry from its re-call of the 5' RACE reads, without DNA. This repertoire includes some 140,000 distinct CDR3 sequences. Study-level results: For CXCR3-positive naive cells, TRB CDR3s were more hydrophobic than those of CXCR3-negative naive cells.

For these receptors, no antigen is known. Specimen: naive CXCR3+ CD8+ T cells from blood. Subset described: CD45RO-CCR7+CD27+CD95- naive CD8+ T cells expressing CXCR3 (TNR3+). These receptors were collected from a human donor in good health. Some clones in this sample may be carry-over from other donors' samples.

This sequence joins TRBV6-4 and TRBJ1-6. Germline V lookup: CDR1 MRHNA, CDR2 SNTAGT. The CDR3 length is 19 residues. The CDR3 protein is CASSTWGGRESSYNSPLHF.

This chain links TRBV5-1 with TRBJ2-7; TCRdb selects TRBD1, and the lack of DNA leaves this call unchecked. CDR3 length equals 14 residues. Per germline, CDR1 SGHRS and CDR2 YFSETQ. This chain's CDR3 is CASSPVGQGNEQYF.

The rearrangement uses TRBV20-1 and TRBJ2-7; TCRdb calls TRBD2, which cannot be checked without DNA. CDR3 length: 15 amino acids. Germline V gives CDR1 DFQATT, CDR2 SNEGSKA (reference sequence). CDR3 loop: CSARLAAGEVYEQYF.

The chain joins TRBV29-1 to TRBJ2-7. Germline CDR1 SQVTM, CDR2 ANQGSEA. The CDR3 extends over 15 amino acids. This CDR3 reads CSVEEWRNVSYEQYF.

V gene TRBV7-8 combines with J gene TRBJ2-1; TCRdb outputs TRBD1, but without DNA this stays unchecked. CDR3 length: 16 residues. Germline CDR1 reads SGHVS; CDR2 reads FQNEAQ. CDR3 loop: CASSLLGSGAYNEQFF.

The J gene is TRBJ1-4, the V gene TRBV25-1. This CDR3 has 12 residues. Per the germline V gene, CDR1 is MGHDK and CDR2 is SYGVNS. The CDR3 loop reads CASRSTNEKLFF.

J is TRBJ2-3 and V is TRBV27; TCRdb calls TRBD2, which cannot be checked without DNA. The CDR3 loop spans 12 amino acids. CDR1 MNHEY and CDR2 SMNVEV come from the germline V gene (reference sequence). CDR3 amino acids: CASEGAGDTQYF.

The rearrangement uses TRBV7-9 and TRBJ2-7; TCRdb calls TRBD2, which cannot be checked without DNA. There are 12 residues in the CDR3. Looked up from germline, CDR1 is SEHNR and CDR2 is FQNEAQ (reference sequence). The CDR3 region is CASSSGLDEQYF.

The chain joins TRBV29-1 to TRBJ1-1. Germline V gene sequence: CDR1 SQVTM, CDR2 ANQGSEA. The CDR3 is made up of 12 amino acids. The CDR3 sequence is CSVAKMNTEAFF.

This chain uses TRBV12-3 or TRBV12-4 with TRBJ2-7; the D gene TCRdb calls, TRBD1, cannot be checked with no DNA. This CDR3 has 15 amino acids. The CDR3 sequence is CASSLSPGASYEQYF.

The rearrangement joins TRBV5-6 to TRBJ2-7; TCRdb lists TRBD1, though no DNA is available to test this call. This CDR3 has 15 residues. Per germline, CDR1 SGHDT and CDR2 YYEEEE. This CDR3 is CASQEGGDASYEQYF.

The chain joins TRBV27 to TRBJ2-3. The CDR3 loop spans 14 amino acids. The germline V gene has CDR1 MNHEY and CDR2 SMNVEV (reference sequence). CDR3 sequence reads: CASSSKVWPDTQYF.

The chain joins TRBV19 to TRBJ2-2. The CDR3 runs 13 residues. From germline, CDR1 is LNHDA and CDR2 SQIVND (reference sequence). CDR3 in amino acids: CASSPRGNGELFF.

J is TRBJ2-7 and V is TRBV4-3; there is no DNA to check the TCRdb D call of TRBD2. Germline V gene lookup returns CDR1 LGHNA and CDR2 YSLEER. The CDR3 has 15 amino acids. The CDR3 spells CASSQVAGSSYEQYF.

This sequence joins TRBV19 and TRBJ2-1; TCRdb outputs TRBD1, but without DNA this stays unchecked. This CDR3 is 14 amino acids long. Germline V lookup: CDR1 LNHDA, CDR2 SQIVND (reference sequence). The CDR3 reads CASSTTGEYTEQFF.

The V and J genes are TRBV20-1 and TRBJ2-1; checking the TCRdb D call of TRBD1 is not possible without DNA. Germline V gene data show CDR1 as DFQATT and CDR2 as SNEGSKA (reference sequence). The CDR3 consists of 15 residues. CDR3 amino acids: CSAGGGLVRPNEQFF.

The CDR3 loop reads CASRPPVDNERTEAFF. This chain uses TRBV12-3 or TRBV12-4 with TRBJ1-1; TCRdb's assignment of TRBD1 cannot be checked, as there is no DNA. CDR3 size: 16 residues.